The clone carrying this T cell receptor (beta chain) came up a few times. Its antigen remains unidentified. The sample originates from a study of regulatory T cells in long-lasting Graves disease. Study-wide findings and caveats: The study found persistent patients shared more public clonotypes (roughly 2,800) than new patients (about 1,000). With persistent disease, TRBV28, TRBJ1-2 and TRBJ2-5 were the favored segments.

The CDR3 runs 14 residues. Trimming stripped 3 bases from V and 6 bases from J, with 15 bases between. The germline V gene has CDR1 MGHDK and CDR2 SYGVNS. TCR beta libraries were built with iRepertoire HTBI primers and Arm-PCR of CDR3 regions. One entry per CDR3 protein, called by TCRdb with MiXCR from the multiplex PCR reads. The profile shows some 340,000 distinct CDR3 sequences, around 23% of them singletons. Sample time point: persistent/refractory GD, antithyroid drugs over 5 years with positive TRAb. PBMC RNA served as the TCR library source. American Thyroid Association guidelines defined how Graves' disease was diagnosed.

Sequenced here: peripheral blood mononuclear cells (PBMCs), sampled when the disease was refractory, from a patient treated with antithyroid drugs. This rearrangement joins TRBV25-1 to TRBJ2-7; D perhaps matches TRBD2 (6 bases). The receptor's source is a woman in her 40s with Graves disease. This chain's CDR3 is CASSDPGLLAEQYF. The CDR3 region has the DNA TGTGCCAGCAGTGATCCGGGACTTCTGGCCGAGCAGTACTTC.